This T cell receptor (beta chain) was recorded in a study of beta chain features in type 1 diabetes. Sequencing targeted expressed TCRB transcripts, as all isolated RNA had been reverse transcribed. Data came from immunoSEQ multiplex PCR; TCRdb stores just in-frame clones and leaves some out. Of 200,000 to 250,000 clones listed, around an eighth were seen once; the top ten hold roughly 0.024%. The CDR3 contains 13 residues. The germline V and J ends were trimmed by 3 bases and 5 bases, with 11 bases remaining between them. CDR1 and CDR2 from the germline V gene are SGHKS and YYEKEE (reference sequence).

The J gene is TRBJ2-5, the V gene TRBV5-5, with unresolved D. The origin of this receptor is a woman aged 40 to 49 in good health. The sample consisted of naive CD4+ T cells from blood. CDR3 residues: CASSYSQLETQYF. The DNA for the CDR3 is TGTGCCAGCAGCTACTCACAGTTGGAGACCCAGTACTTC.